The 27 T cell receptor beta chains given below trace back to one sample, sequenced in a study of T cell clonality in common variable immunodeficiency. Data came from immunoSEQ multiplex PCR; TCRdb stores just in-frame clones and leaves some out. The repertoire yields roughly 70,000 clones, none seen only once; the top ten contain 1.7%. The sequencing sample was made of peripheral blood mononuclear cells. All receptors derive from a person aged 18-70 years in good health.

In its sample, this clone was seen many times. The read ends 3 residues early relative to the CDR3; the germline J gene fills the gap. The V call is TRBV7-9, the J call TRBJ2-1; possible D gene TRBD1, 5 bases. Germline V gives CDR1 SEHNR, CDR2 FQNEAQ (reference sequence). V gave up 5 bases and J gave up 0 bases, with 11 bases separating them. The CDR3 sequence is 15 residues long. Incomplete CDR3 DNA: TGTGCCAGCAGCCCAATTGACAGCTCCTACAATGAG. Amino acids: CASSPIDSSYNE. From start to end, the CDR3 is CASSPIDSSYNEQFF.

This clone was seen many times. The CDR3 is cut off 3 residues early in the read; its end comes from the germline J gene. This chain uses TRBV12-3 or TRBV12-4 with TRBJ1-2; D unclear. This CDR3 region has 15 residues. Deletions cut 3 bases from V and 0 bases from J, with 11 bases between. This CDR3 is CASSFAALANYGYTF. Incomplete CDR3 DNA: TGTGCCAGCAGTTTTGCGGCCCTAGCTAACTATGGC.

This clone was counted only a few times. The read stops 3 residues short of the end of the CDR3; the missing end is completed from the germline J gene. This chain uses TRBV7-6 with TRBJ2-2; a weak D match, TRBD2 (6 bases). The CDR3 consists of 15 residues. The germline gives CDR1 SGHVS, CDR2 FNYEAQ. The V end lost 4 bases, the J end lost 3 bases, and 12 bases lay between the germline ends. This CDR3 is CASSSGGVYTGELFF. CDR3 DNA (partial): TGTGCCAGCAGCTCCGGGGGAGTATACACCGGGGAG.

This clone was counted at least ten times. The read is 3 residues too short to cover the CDR3 end, so that end is filled in from the germline J gene. The rearrangement links TRBV5-5 to TRBJ1-5; a possible D gene is TRBD1 (6 bases). This CDR3 has 15 amino acids. Trimming pared 5 bases from V and 6 bases from J, leaving 18 bases between. Germline V CDR1 and CDR2: SGHKS, YYEKEE (reference sequence). Incomplete CDR3 DNA: TGTGCCAGCAGTCTAGGGGGAACGGGCGTTCAGCCC. Translated, it gives CASSLGGTGVQP. The CDR3 reads in full as CASSLGGTGVQPQHF.

This clone was counted many times. The read falls 3 residues short of the CDR3 end, and the missing part is taken from the germline J gene. J is TRBJ2-1 and V is TRBV2; 13 bases match TRBD2. Germline assignment: CDR1 SNHLY and CDR2 FYNNEI. After removal of 4 bases from V and 9 bases from J, the junction contained 3 bases not matched to a gene. There are 14 residues in the CDR3. CDR3 bases read: TGTGCCAGCAGTGGACTAGCGGGAGGAACTGAG. Translated: CASSGLAGGTE. The full CDR3 protein reads CASSGLAGGTEQFF. The full variable domain, rest sourced from reference TRBV2 and TRBJ2-1, is EPEVTQTPSHQVTQMGQEVILRCVPISNHLYFYWYRQILGQKVEFLVSFYNNEISEKSEIFDDQFSVERPDGSNFTLKIRSTKLEDSAMYFCASSGLAGGTEQFFGPGTRLTVL.

This clone has at least ten counts. Sequencing ends 3 residues short of the CDR3 end; the germline J gene provides the rest. This chain uses TRBV27 with TRBJ2-1; TRBD1 agrees at 9 bases. This CDR3 has 15 amino acids. Germline-derived CDR1 and CDR2 are MNHEY and SMNVEV (reference sequence). V trimming: 5 bases; J trimming: 9 bases; junction bases outside the gene matches: 11. The CDR3 protein is CASSGSGQGSGEQFF. Partial CDR3 DNA: TGTGCCAGCAGTGGATCGGGACAGGGATCGGGTGAG.

This clone was seen repeatedly, ten times or more. This CDR3 is CASSYRQGLTDTQYF. The sequenced CDR3 bases are TGTGCCAGCAGTTACCGACAAGGGCTCACAGATACG. The J gene is TRBJ2-3, the V gene TRBV7-8, with D uncertain. The CDR3 is cut off 3 residues early in the read; its end comes from the germline J gene. Germline assignment: CDR1 SGHVS and CDR2 FQNEAQ. Trimming shortened V by 6 bases and J by 2 bases, and 15 bases separated the two germline ends. The CDR3 spans 15 residues.

At least ten counts were recorded for this clone. The read ends 3 residues early relative to the CDR3; the germline J gene fills the gap. V gene TRBV10-3 combines with J gene TRBJ2-3, with D perhaps TRBD1 (5 bases). V was shortened by 0 bases and J by 8 bases, with 12 bases between the two germline ends. Germline V gene data show CDR1 as ENHRY and CDR2 as SYGVKD. The CDR3 runs to 14 residues. CDR3 DNA, as far as it was read: TGTGCCATCAGTGAGTCGGCGGCAGGGTCTACG. Its protein product is CAISESAAGST. The CDR3 as a whole reads CAISESAAGSTQYF.

This clone occurred many times. The read ends 3 residues before the CDR3 terminus; that terminus is restored from the germline J gene. V gene TRBV28 combines with J gene TRBJ2-7; weak D call: TRBD2 (6 bases). Germline V gene sequence: CDR1 MDHEN, CDR2 SYDVKM. Trimming stripped 3 bases from V and 4 bases from J, with 10 bases between. The CDR3 extends over 13 amino acids. The CDR3 loop is CASSFGGKYEQYF. CDR3 DNA, as far as it was read: TGTGCCAGCAGTTTTGGGGGGAAATACGAG.

The table lists this clone with many counts. Read data end 3 residues before the CDR3 end; the end is taken from the germline J gene. The chain employs TRBV5-1 and TRBJ1-2; 7 nucleotides line up with TRBD1. From germline, CDR1 is SGHRS and CDR2 YFSETQ. V trimming: 2 bases; J trimming: 4 bases; junction bases outside the gene matches: 5. CDR3 length: 14 residues. CDR3 region: CASSFEGQCYGYTF. Partial CDR3 DNA: TGCGCCAGCAGCTTCGAGGGACAGTGCTATGGC.

This clone showed up many times. The read ends 3 residues before the CDR3 terminus; that terminus is restored from the germline J gene. Other DNA sequences in this specimen translate into the identical CDR3. The chain has TRBV19 and TRBJ2-3; 12 bases match TRBD2. V shed 1 base and J 4 bases; nucleotides not matched to a gene: 0. The length of the CDR3 is 15 residues. Germline values: CDR1 LNHDA, CDR2 SQIVND (reference sequence). The CDR3 DNA, read in part, is TGTGCCAGTAGTATAGGACTAGCGGGAGCAGATACG. Translated: CASSIGLAGADT. The full CDR3 protein is CASSIGLAGADTQYF. Using reference TRBV19 and TRBJ2-3 for the parts outside the CDR3, the full variable domain is DGGITQSPKYLFRKEGQNVTLSCEQNLNHDAMYWYRQDPGQGLRLIYYSQIVNDFQKGDIAEGYSVSREKKESFPLTVTSAQKNPTAFYLCASSIGLAGADTQYFGPGTRLTVL.

This clone was found many times. The read falls 3 residues short of the CDR3 end, and the missing part is taken from the germline J gene. The chain couples TRBV30 to TRBJ1-5; D is possibly TRBD1 (5 bases). Germline lookup yields CDR1 GTSNPN and CDR2 SVGIG (reference sequence). There are 13 residues in the CDR3. Trimming took 1 base from V and 7 from J, leaving 11 bases between them. This chain's CDR3 is CAWSGGGEQPQHF. Partial CDR3 DNA: TGTGCCTGGAGTGGCGGGGGGGAACAGCCC.

This clone was counted many times. Read sequence stops 3 residues before the CDR3 end, and the germline J gene provides the missing end. The chain links TRBV7-9 to TRBJ1-2; possible D gene TRBD1, 6 bases. The CDR3 covers 13 residues. CDR1 and CDR2 from the germline V gene are SEHNR and FQNEAQ (reference sequence). V was clipped by 3 bases and J by 5 bases, with 10 bases between them. CDR3 DNA, as far as it was read: TGTGCCAGCAGCTTGACAGGAGAATATGGC. Amino acid sequence: CASSLTGEYG. The complete CDR3 sequence is CASSLTGEYGYTF.

This clone was observed many times. The read stops 3 residues short of the end of the CDR3; the missing end is completed from the germline J gene. The chain carries TRBV19 and TRBJ1-4; a weak D match, TRBD1 (5 bases). The germline CDR1 and CDR2 sequences are LNHDA and SQIVND (reference sequence). V gave up 1 base and J gave up 8 bases, with 14 bases separating them. This CDR3 spans 15 amino acids. CDR3 residues: CASSIGGLIGEKLFF. CDR3 DNA, as far as it was read: TGTGCCAGTAGTATAGGGGGCCTTATCGGCGAAAAA.

This clone was seen repeatedly, ten times or more. The DNA ends 3 residues before the CDR3 does, and the rest of the CDR3 is filled in from the germline J gene. The V gene is TRBV5-4, the J gene TRBJ2-1; 8 bases fit TRBD2. The junction had 5 bases not matched to a gene; V was cut back by 3 bases and J by 3 bases. The CDR3 has 15 amino acids. Germline-derived CDR1 and CDR2 are SGHNT and YYREEE (reference sequence). The chain's CDR3 is CASSSQTSDYNEQFF. The CDR3 bases that were read are TGTGCCAGCAGCTCGCAGACTAGCGACTACAATGAG.

This clone was detected many times. The CDR3 extends 3 residues past the end of the read, so its final part is completed from the germline J gene. This rearrangement joins TRBV12-3 or TRBV12-4 to TRBJ2-3; 11 nucleotides agree with TRBD2. The CDR3 runs 16 residues. V shed 3 bases, J shed 4 bases, and the junction held 6 bases outside the gene matches. The sequenced CDR3 bases are TGTGCCAGCAGTTTTACTAGCGGGAGATTAGCAGATACG. This codes for CASSFTSGRLADT. The entire CDR3 protein is CASSFTSGRLADTQYF.

This clone was counted many times. With the read ending 3 residues before the CDR3 end, the germline J gene is used to fill in that end. This chain uses TRBV2 with TRBJ2-3, with TRBD1 matching over 7 bases. CDR1 and CDR2 from the germline V gene are SNHLY and FYNNEI. The V and J ends lost 7 bases and 6 bases, in that order; junction bases with no gene match: 10. The length of the CDR3 is 14 residues. The sequenced CDR3 bases are TGTGCCAGCACAACAGGGGAGACGGGTGATACG. Its protein product is CASTTGETGDT. The CDR3 as a whole reads CASTTGETGDTQYF.

This clone came up many times. The junction does not match germline at one end; this may be a read error. The read terminates 3 residues before the CDR3 end, so the remaining end is supplied by the germline J gene. The J gene is TRBJ1-1, the V gene TRBV19; 9 nucleotides line up with TRBD1. Germline CDR1 and CDR2: LNHDA and SQIVND (reference sequence). The CDR3 has 15 amino acids. CDR3 loop: CASSTGTGNPTEAFF. CDR3 bases read: TGTGCCAGCAGTACCGGGACAGGGAACCCCACTGAA.

This clone turned up a few times. CDR3 bases read: TGTGCCAGCAGCATGACTAGCGGGATGGGAGATACG. It yields the protein CASSMTSGMGDT. From start to end, the CDR3 is CASSMTSGMGDTQYF. The chain combines TRBV11-3 with TRBJ2-3; 11 bases are a match to TRBD2. The read is 3 residues too short to cover the CDR3 end, so that end is filled in from the germline J gene. Germline assignment: CDR1 SGHNT and CDR2 YENEEA. V lost 5 bases, J lost 5 bases, and 6 bases stayed unmatched. This CDR3 comprises 15 residues.

This clone was detected many times. Germline is not matched at one junction end, which may reflect a read error. With the read ending 3 residues before the CDR3 end, the germline J gene is used to fill in that end. The chain employs TRBV6-1 and TRBJ2-7; 7 bases line up with TRBD1. Germline values: CDR1 MNHNS, CDR2 SASEGT. The CDR3 covers 15 residues. The DNA read from the CDR3 is TGTGCCAGCAGTGAGGACAGGTGGACGTCCTTCGAG. Its protein is CASSEDRWTSFE. The full-length CDR3 reads as CASSEDRWTSFEQYF.

This clone was seen repeatedly, ten times or more. Coverage ceases 3 residues before the CDR3 finishes, and the germline J gene fills in the end. The chain carries TRBV16 and TRBJ1-5, with TRBD1 as a possible D gene (5 bases). This CDR3 has 15 residues. CDR1 is KGHSY and CDR2 is FQNENV in the germline V gene. V was clipped by 1 base and J by 4 bases, with 11 bases between them. The CDR3 reads CASSQYDRPNQPQHF. Incomplete CDR3 DNA: TGTGCCAGCAGCCAATACGACAGACCTAATCAGCCC. Supplemented by reference TRBV16 and TRBJ1-5, the full variable domain reads GEEVAQTPKHLVRGEGQKAKLYCAPIKGHSYVFWYQQVLKNEFKFLISFQNENVFDETGMPKERFSAKCLPNSPCSLEIQATKLEDSAVYFCASSQYDRPNQPQHFGDGTRLSIL.

This clone has at least ten counts. The CDR3 extends 3 residues past the end of the read, so its final part is completed from the germline J gene. The chain combines TRBV5-4 with TRBJ2-7; 13 bases match TRBD2. Germline loops: CDR1 SGHNT, CDR2 YYREEE (reference sequence). Losses at the gene ends were 4 bases for V and 6 bases for J; bases not matched to a gene: 4. CDR3 length: 14 amino acids. CDR3 sequence reads: CASSVLAGGTEQYF. The sequenced part of the CDR3 DNA is TGTGCCAGCAGCGTACTAGCGGGAGGGACCGAG.

This clone was seen ten or more times. The read ends 3 residues before the CDR3 terminus; that terminus is restored from the germline J gene. The chain has TRBV30 and TRBJ1-1; unclear D gene. V was trimmed by 5 bases and J by 0 bases, leaving 7 bases between them. CDR3 length: 12 residues. Per the germline V gene, CDR1 is GTSNPN and CDR2 is SVGIG (reference sequence). The covered CDR3 bases are TGTGCCTGGTTCCACATGAACACTGAA. Amino acid sequence: CAWFHMNTE. The full CDR3 is CAWFHMNTEAFF.

This clone was seen repeatedly, ten times or more. Sequencing ends 3 residues short of the CDR3 end; the germline J gene provides the rest. This chain joins TRBV5-5 and TRBJ1-2, with D possibly TRBD1 on 6 matching bases. V was clipped by 0 bases and J by 4 bases, with 10 bases between them. Germline V gives CDR1 SGHKS, CDR2 YYEKEE (reference sequence). This CDR3 has 14 amino acids. CDR3 DNA (partial): TGTGCCAGCAGCTTGGAACAGGGTGGCTATGGC. Its translation is CASSLEQGGYG. The whole CDR3 reads CASSLEQGGYGYTF.

The sample holds many counts of this clone. The sequenced fragment ends 3 residues before the CDR3 boundary, so the rest is inferred from the germline J gene. The chain employs TRBV11-2 and TRBJ2-3; 7 bases fit TRBD1. The CDR3 spans 13 residues. V trimming: 1 base; J trimming: 6 bases; junction bases outside the gene matches: 1. CDR1 and CDR2 from the germline V gene are SGHAT and FQNNGV. The sequenced CDR3 bases are TGTGCCAGCAGCTTAGCGGGACAGGATACG. Protein sequence: CASSLAGQDT. The CDR3 in its entirety is CASSLAGQDTQYF.

This clone was detected many times. The CDR3 end lies 3 residues beyond the end of the read and is filled in from the germline J gene. V is TRBV19 and J is TRBJ1-2; TRBD1 aligns across 9 bases. V shed 5 bases, J shed 4 bases, and the junction held 11 bases outside the gene matches. Germline CDR1 is LNHDA and CDR2 is SQIVND (reference sequence). This CDR3 has 16 residues. The part of the CDR3 DNA that was read is TGTGCCAGTAGTTTCCGACAGGGGGTTTGGGGCTATGGC. Amino acids: CASSFRQGVWGYG. The CDR3 reads in full as CASSFRQGVWGYGYTF.

This clone was counted ten times or more. Read coverage stops 3 residues before the CDR3 terminus; the germline J gene supplies the remainder. The chain uses TRBV5-1 and TRBJ1-1; a possible D gene is TRBD1 (6 bases). Germline V CDR1 and CDR2: SGHRS, YFSETQ. The V and J ends lost 6 bases and 0 bases respectively, with 9 bases between them. The CDR3 runs 13 residues. CDR3 protein: CASTGAMNTEAFF. The covered CDR3 bases are TGCGCCAGCACAGGGGCGATGAACACTGAA.